The subject of this entry is one T cell receptor (beta chain). The ends lost 5 bases at V and 6 bases at J; junction bases unmatched: 9. Germline CDR1 MDHEN, CDR2 SYDVKM. The CDR3 loop spans 14 amino acids. The data stem from a study of blood T cell repertoires in COVID-19. In the study's own analysis: By means of reference gene primer amplification, nucleated cell counts were estimated. Clones were read by immunoSEQ multiplex PCR, and TCRdb kept only the in-frame ones, dropping some. V and J calls and clone size are copied from that table; D and trimming were computed from the DNA. The sample holds approximately 260,000 clones, around 83% seen once.

The V call is TRBV28, the J call TRBJ1-2; 7 bases match TRBD1. The TCR comes from a man aged 18-30 years with active or convalescent COVID-19. Material for sequencing was peripheral blood. The CDR3 nucleotides are TGTGCCAGCAGTCCACCGACAGGGTCCAATGGCTACACCTTC. It is translated as CASSPPTGSNGYTF.